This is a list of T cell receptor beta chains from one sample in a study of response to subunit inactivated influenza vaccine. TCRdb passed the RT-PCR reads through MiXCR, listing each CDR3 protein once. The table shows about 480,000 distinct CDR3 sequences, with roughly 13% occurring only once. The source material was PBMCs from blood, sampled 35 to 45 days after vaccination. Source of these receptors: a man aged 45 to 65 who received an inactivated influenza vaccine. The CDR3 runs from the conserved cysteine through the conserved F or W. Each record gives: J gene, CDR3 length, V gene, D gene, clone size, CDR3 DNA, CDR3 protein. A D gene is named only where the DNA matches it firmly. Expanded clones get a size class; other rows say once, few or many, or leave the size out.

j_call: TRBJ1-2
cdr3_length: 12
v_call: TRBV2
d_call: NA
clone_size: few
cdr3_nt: TGTGCCAGCAGTGAAGGCTTCGATGGCTACACCTTC
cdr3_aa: CASSEGFDGYTF

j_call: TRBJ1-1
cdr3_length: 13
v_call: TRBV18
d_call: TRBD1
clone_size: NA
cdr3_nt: TGTGCCAGCTCACCTGGACAGGAGACTGAAGCTTTCTTT
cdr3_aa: CASSPGQETEAFF

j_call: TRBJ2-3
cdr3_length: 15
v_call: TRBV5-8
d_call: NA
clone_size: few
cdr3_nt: TGTGCCAGCAGCTTGGCCCGTGGGCCTCAAGGAGCGCAGTATTTT
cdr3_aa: CASSLARGPQGAQYF

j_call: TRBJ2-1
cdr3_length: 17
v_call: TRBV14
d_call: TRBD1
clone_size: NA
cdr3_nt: TGTGCCAGCAGCCAGGGCCACAGGGGGTTGGCCTACAATGAGCAGTTCTTC
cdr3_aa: CASSQGHRGLAYNEQFF

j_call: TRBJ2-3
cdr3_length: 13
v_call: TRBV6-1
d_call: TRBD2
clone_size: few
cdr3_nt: TGTGCCTCTAGCGGGAGGGGGCTAGATACGCAGTATTTT
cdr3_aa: CASSGRGLDTQYF

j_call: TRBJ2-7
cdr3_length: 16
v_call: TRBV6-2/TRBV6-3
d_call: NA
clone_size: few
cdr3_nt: TGTGCCAGCAGTAAACTGACTCACAGGAGCTCCTACGAGCAGTACTTC
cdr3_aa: CASSKLTHRSSYEQYF

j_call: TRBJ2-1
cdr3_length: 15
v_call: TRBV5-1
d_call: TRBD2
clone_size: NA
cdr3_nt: TGCGCCAGCAGCGAGACTAGCGGGGGGGCCGGCGAGCAGTTCTTC
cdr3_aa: CASSETSGGAGEQFF

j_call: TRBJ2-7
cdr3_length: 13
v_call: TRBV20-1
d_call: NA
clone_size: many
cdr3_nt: TGCAGTGCTCCATTTGTAGGGAGCAACGAGCAGTACTTC
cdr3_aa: CSAPFVGSNEQYF

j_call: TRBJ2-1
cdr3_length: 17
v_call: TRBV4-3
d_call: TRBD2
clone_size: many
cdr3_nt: TGCGCCAGCAGCCAAGAGGGTAGCGGGAGAGGCTACAATGAGCAGTTCTTC
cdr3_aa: CASSQEGSGRGYNEQFF

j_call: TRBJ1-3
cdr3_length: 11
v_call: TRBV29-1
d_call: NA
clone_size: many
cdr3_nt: TGCAGCGCTGGGGACCGGACACCTTTATATTTT
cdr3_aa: CSAGDRTPLYF

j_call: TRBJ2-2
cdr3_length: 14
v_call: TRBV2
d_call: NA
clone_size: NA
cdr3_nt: TGTGCCAGCAGCATTCCGGGCCGAGCATGGGAGCTGTTTTTT
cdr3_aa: CASSIPGRAWELFF

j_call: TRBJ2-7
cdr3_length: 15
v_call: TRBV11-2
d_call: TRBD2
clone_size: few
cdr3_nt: TGTGCCAGCAGCTCGAATCCGGGACTATCCTACGAGCAGTACTTC
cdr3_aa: CASSSNPGLSYEQYF

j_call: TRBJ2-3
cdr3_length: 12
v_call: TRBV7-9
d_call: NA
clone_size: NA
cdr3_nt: TGTGCCAGCAGCATCGCCACAGATACGCAGTATTTT
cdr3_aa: CASSIATDTQYF

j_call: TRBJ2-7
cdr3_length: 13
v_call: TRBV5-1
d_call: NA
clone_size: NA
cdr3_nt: TGCGCCAGCAGCTTGGCCGAGCACTACGAGCAGTACTTC
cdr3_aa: CASSLAEHYEQYF

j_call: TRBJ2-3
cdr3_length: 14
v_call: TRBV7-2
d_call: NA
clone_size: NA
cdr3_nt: TGTGCCAGCACCTACCTCTGGTCCTCAGATACGCAGTATTTT
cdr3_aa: CASTYLWSSDTQYF

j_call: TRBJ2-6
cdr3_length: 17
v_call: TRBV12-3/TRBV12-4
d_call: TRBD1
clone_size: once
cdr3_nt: TGTGCCAGCAGTCCGGACAGGGGTAGATCTGGGGCCAACGTCCTGACTTTC
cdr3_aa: CASSPDRGRSGANVLTF

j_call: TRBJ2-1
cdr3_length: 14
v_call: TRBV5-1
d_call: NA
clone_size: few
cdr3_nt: TGCGCCAGCAGCTTGGTGCACTCCGGCAATGAGCAGTTCTTC
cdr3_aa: CASSLVHSGNEQFF

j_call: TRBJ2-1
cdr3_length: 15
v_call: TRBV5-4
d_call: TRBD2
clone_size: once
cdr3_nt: TGTGCCAGCAGTAACGGACTAGCGGGGGTAAATGAGCAGTTCTTC
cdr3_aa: CASSNGLAGVNEQFF

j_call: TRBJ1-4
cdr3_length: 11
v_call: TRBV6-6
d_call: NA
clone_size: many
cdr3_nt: TGTGCCAGCAGTTTTAATGAAAAACTGTTTTTT
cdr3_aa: CASSFNEKLFF

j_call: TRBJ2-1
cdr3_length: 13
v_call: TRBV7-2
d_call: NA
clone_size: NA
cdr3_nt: TGTGCCAGCAGCTTAGGACAGGCTGGTGAGCAGTTCTTC
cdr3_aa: CASSLGQAGEQFF

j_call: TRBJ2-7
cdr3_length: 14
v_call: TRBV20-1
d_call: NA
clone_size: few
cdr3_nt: TGCAGTGCCCTCAACCGGGACGGACCCTACGAGCAGTACTTC
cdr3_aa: CSALNRDGPYEQYF

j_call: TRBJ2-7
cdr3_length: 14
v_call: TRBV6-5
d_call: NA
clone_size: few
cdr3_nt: TGTGCCAGCAGTTACCGAAGGAGCTCCTACGAGCAGTACTTC
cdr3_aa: CASSYRRSSYEQYF

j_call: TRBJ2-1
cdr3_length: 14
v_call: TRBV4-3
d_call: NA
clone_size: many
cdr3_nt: TGCGCCAGCAGCCAAGGCGGGACCTACAATGAGCAGTTCTTC
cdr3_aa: CASSQGGTYNEQFF

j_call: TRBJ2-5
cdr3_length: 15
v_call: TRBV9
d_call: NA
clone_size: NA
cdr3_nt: TGTGCCAGCAGCCCCTTGGCAGGCCCGCAAGAGACCCAGTACTTC
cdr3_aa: CASSPLAGPQETQYF

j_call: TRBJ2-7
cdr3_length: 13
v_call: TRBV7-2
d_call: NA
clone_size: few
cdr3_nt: TGTGCCAGCAGCTTAGTGACTAGGAGGGAGCAGTACTTC
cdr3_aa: CASSLVTRREQYF

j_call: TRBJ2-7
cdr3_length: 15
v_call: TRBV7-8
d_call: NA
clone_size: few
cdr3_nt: TGTGCCAGCAGCTTAGAAAGCGAGGTCTCCTACGAGCAGTACTTC
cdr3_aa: CASSLESEVSYEQYF

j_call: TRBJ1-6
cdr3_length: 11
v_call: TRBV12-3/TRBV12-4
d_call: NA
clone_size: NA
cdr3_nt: TGTGCGAGCACCTCGGGCTCACCCCTCCACTTT
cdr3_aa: CASTSGSPLHF

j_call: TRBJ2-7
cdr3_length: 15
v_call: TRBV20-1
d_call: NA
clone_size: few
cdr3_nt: TGCAGTGCAGGACAGTGGACTCCGAGGGGCTACGAGCAGTACTTC
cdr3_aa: CSAGQWTPRGYEQYF